The clone carrying this T cell receptor beta chain was counted between two and nine times. It was with a sample-barcoded 5' primer and a J-beta primer mix that a second PCR of roughly 7 to 12 cycles was run. In TCRdb, the 5' RACE reads were re-called with MiXCR into one record per CDR3 protein. The table lists about 840,000 distinct CDR3 sequences, just under 30% of them singletons, with about a tenth in the top ten. This sample was taken from a study of blood T cells in healthy people across ages. Germline V gene lookup returns CDR1 DFQATT and CDR2 SNEGSKA (reference sequence). This CDR3 is 16 amino acids long. These data were also filed under a second study, of T cells of mothers and their children.

The chain joins TRBV20-1 to TRBJ2-5; 8 bases are a match to TRBD1. The J call is uncertain, as TRBJ2-7 better fits the DNA end. The sequencing input was blood. This TCR was recovered from a woman between 40 and 55 years old in good health. CDR3 residues: CSAVPQGAGGLYEQYF. The CDR3 DNA reads TGCAGTGCTGTACCCCAGGGGGCTGGGGGATTGTACGAGCAGTACTTC.